This T cell receptor (beta chain) was recorded in a study of vaccination effects on CD4 cells after COVID-19. General study findings and limits: Spike-reactive clones detected post-vaccine in convalescents consisted mainly of new vaccine-induced clones.

The data were produced by immunoSEQ multiplex PCR, yet TCRdb's version contains in-frame clones alone and is incomplete. The table records around 50,000 clones, roughly three quarters of them present only once. Germline V gene data show CDR1 as SEHNR and CDR2 as FQNEAQ (reference sequence). Trimming took 5 bases from V and 7 from J; bases not matched to a gene: 10. The CDR3 consists of 14 residues. Concerning this clone: As yet, its antigen is unknown.

Subsequent to a culture period of more than 8 days, CD4+ T cells were isolated. SARS-CoV-2 infected the person between March and December 2020, as confirmed by PCR. A half-volume exchange with IL-2 medium occurred on days 3 and 7. The TCR originated in a human donor who had a prior SARS-CoV-2 infection. The sample consisted of CD4+ T cells from PBMCs cultured without peptide, taken before COVID-19 vaccination. The chain links TRBV7-9 to TRBJ2-7, with 8 bases aligning to TRBD2. The CDR3 bases are TGTGCCAGCAGCCCGCTAAGGGCTAGCGGGGAGCAGTACTTC. Translation gives CASSPLRASGEQYF.